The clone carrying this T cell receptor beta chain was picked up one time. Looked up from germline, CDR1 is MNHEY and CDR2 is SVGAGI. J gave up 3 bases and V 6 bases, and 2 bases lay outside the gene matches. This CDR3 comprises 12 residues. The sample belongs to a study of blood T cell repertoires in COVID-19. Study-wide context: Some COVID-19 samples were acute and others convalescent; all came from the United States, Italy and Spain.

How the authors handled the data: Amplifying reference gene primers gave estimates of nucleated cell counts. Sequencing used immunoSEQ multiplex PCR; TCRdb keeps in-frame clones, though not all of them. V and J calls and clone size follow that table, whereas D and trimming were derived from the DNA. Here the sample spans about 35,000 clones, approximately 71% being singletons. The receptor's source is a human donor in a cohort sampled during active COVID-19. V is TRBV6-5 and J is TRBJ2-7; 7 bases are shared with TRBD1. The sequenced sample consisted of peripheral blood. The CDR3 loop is CASRGDSYEQYF. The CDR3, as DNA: TGTGCCAGCAGAGGGGACAGCTACGAGCAGTACTTC.